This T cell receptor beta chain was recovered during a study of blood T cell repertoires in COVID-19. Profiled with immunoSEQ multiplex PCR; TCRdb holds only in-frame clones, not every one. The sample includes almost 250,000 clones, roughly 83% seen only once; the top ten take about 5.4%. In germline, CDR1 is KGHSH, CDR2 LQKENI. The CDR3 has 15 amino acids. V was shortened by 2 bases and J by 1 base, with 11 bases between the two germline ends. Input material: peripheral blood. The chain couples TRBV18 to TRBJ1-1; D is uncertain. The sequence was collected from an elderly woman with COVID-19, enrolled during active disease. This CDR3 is CASSPAEGKNTEAFF. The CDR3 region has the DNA TGTGCCAGCTCACCAGCGGAGGGCAAGAACACTGAAGCTTTCTTT.